Here is one T cell receptor beta chain with its context. This receptor's antigen is unknown. Per-nucleotide qualities are absent, and no much larger clonotype sits a single base away. The V and J ends are trimmed by 8 bases and 6 bases, leaving 16 bases between them. There are 13 amino acids in the CDR3, from cysteine to phenylalanine inclusive. Only the CDR3 DNA is retained, 39 bases long and in frame from the first base. According to the germline V gene, CDR1 reads SNHLY and CDR2 reads FYNNEI. The data were obtained in a study of control samples from healthy donors and cancer patients (TCRdb year 2020). Library construction relied on the immunoSEQ multiplex PCR assay. What TCRdb holds here is the immuneACCESS table cut down to in-frame rearrangements. Part of the clones is not present; checked against another copy, under half of the missing clones reflect an unresolved V gene, and the others are unexplained. In all, the sample holds fewer than 200,000 clones, and 80% to 95% of those were seen once. About 4% of the sample goes to the ten largest clones.

Recombination connected TRBV2 to TRBJ1-2; the D gene remains uncertain. The receptor comes from a woman aged 55-69 years in good health. Source material: blood. The CDR3 sequence is CASHERFSDGYTF. The DNA is as follows: TGTGCCAGCCACGAGAGGTTTTCGGATGGCTACACCTTC.